Listed below are T cell receptor beta chains from one sample, sequenced in a study of shared clonotypes between healthy human individuals. Produced via immunoSEQ multiplex PCR; TCRdb's table is partial and in-frame only. Found here are roughly 640,000 clones, almost 97% of them singletons; the top ten hold 0.055% to 0.07%. The specimen sequenced was naive CD4+ T cells sorted from blood. These receptors all come from a woman in her thirties in good health. CDR3s include the opening cysteine and the closing phenylalanine or tryptophan.

V gene,J gene,CDR3 protein
TRBV7-9,TRBJ1-4,CASSLASSGGEKLFF
TRBV29-1,TRBJ2-5,CSTCVQVGETQYF
TRBV19,TRBJ1-5,CASSERTGWSNQPQHF
TRBV5-3,TRBJ2-4,CARSAPGLAGGAAKNIQYF
TRBV14,TRBJ2-7,CASSQEYSPTYEQYF
TRBV19,TRBJ1-5,CASTRLAGTSGQPQHF
TRBV5-1,TRBJ2-5,CASSLFGRIEETQYF
TRBV18,TRBJ2-2,CASSSTGQNTGELFF
TRBV9,TRBJ2-5,CASSPAAHGETQYF
TRBV5-6,TRBJ1-4,CASSSFSANGEKLFF
TRBV5-4,TRBJ1-6,CASSLELGTNSPLHF
TRBV4-1,TRBJ1-2,CASSQDPLTGGNGYTF
TRBV6-5,TRBJ2-2,CASRSRGHNTGELFF
TRBV11-2,TRBJ1-2,CASSGQGFYGYTF
TRBV11-2,TRBJ2-7,CASSLEGTSGSEQYF
TRBV6-5,TRBJ2-5,CASSSGLAGEETQYF
TRBV27,TRBJ2-1,CASRRESSYNEQFF
TRBV9,TRBJ2-6,CASSVPSGANVLTF
TRBV28,TRBJ1-2,CAGGQVNYGYTF